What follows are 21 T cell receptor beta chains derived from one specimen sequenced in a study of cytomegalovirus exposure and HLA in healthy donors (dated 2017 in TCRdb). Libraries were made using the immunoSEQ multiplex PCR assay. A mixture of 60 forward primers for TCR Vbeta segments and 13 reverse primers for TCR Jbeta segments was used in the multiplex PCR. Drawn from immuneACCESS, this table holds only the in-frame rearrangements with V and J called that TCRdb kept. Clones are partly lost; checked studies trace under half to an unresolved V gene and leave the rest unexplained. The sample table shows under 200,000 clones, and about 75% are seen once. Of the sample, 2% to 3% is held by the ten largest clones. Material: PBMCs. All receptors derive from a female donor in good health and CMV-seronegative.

Here the CDR3 reads CASSERPRETQYF. The CDR3 nucleotides read TGTGCCAGCAGTGAACGCCCCCGGGAGACCCAGTACTTC. V and J are TRBV2 and TRBJ2-5; no definite D call. Germline V gene sequence: CDR1 SNHLY, CDR2 FYNNEI. V gave up 2 bases and J gave up 5 bases, with 9 bases separating them. This CDR3 is built from 13 residues.

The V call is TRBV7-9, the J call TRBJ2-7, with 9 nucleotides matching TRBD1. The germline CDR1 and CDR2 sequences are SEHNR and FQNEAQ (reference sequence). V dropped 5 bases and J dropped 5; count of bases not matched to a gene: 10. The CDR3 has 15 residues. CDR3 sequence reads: CASSPTGTGFDEQYF. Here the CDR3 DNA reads TGTGCCAGCAGCCCAACCGGGACAGGGTTTGACGAGCAGTACTTC. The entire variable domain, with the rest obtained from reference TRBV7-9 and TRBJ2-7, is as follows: DTGVSQNPRHKITKRGQNVTFRCDPISEHNRLYWYRQTLGQGPEFLTYFQNEAQLEKSRLLSDRFSAERPKGSFSTLEIQRTEQGDSAMYLCASSPTGTGFDEQYFGPGTRLTVT.

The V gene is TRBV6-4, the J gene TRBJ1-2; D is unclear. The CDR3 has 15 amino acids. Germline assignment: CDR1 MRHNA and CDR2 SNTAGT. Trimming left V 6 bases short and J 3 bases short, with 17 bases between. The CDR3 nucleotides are TGTGCCAGCAGCCTCCCCGAGGTGAGGGACTATGGCTACACCTTC. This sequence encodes CASSLPEVRDYGYTF.

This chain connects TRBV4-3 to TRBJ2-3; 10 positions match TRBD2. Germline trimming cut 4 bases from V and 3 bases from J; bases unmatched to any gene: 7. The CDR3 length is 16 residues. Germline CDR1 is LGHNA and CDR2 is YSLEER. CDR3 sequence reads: CASSLRAGGPTDTQYF. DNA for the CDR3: TGCGCCAGCAGCCTACGAGCGGGAGGGCCGACAGATACGCAGTATTTT.

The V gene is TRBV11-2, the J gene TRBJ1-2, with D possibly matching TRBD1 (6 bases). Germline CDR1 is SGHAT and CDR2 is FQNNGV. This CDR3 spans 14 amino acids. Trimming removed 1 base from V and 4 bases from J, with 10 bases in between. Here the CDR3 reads CASSLVGQTYGYTF. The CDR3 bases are TGTGCCAGCAGCTTAGTAGGACAGACCTATGGCTACACCTTC.

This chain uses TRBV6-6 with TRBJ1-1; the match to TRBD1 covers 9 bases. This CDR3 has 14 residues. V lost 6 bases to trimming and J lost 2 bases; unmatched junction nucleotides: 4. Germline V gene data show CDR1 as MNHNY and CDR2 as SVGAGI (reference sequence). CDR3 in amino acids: CASRDRGGNTEAFF. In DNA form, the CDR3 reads TGTGCCAGCAGGGACAGGGGCGGTAACACTGAAGCTTTCTTT.

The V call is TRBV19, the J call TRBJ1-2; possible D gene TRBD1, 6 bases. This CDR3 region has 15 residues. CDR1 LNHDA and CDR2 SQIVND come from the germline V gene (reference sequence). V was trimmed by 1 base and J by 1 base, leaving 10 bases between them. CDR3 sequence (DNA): TGTGCCAGTAGTATAGGAGGACAGAGTAACTATGGCTACACCTTC. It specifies CASSIGGQSNYGYTF.

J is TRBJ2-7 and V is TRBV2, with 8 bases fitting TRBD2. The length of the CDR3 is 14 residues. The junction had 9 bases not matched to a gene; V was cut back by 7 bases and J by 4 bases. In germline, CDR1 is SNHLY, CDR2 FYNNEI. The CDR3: CASTGWTSIYEQYF. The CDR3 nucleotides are TGTGCCAGCACTGGTTGGACTAGCATTTACGAGCAGTACTTC.

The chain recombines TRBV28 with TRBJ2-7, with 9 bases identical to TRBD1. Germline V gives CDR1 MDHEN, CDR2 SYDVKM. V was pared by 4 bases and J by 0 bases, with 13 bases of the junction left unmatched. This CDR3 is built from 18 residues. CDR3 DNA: TGTGCCAGCAGTTCCCCAATACTGGGGACAGGGCCCTCCTACGAGCAGTACTTC. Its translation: CASSSPILGTGPSYEQYF.

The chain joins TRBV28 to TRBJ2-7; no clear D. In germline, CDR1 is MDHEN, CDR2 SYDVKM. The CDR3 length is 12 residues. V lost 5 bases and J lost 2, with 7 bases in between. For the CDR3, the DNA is TGTGCCAGCAGTCCCCGTACCTACGAGCAGTACTTC. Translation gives CASSPRTYEQYF.

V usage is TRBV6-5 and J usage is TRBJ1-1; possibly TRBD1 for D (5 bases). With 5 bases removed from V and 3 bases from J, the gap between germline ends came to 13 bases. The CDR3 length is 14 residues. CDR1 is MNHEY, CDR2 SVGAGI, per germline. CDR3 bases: TGTGCCAGCAGTGGTCAGGGCACTTACACTGAAGCTTTCTTT. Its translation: CASSGQGTYTEAFF.

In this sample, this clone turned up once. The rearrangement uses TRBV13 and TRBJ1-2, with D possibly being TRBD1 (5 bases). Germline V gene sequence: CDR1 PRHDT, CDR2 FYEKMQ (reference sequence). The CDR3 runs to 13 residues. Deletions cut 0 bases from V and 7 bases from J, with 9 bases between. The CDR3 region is CASSLGPGIGYTF. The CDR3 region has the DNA TGTGCCAGCAGCTTAGGCCCAGGGATTGGCTACACCTTC.

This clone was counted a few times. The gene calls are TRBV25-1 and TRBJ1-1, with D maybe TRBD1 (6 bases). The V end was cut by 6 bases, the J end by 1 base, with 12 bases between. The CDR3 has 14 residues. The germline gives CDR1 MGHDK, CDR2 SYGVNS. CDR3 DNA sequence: TGTGCCAGCAGAACACAGGGACCGAACACTGAAGCTTTCTTT. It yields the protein CASRTQGPNTEAFF.

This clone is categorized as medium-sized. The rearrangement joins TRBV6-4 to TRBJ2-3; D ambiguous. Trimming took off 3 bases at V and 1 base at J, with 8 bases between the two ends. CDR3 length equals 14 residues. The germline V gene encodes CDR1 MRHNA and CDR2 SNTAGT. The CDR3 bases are TGTGCCAGCAGTGAGTCGTCCGGCACAGATACGCAGTATTTT. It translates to CASSESSGTDTQYF.

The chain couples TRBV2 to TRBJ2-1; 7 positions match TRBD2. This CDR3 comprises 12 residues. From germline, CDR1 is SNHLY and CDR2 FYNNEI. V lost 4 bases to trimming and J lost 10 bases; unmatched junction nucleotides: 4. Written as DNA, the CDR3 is TGTGCCAGCAGTGGGGAGGGCCTGGAGCAGTTCTTC. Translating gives CASSGEGLEQFF. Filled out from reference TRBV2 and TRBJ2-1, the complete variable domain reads EPEVTQTPSHQVTQMGQEVILRCVPISNHLYFYWYRQILGQKVEFLVSFYNNEISEKSEIFDDQFSVERPDGSNFTLKIRSTKLEDSAMYFCASSGEGLEQFFGPGTRLTVL.

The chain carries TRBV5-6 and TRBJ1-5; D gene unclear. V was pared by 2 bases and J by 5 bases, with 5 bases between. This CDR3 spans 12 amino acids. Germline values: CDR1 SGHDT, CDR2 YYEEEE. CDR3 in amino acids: CASSLRDQPQHF. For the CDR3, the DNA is TGTGCCAGCAGCTTACGAGATCAGCCCCAGCATTTT.

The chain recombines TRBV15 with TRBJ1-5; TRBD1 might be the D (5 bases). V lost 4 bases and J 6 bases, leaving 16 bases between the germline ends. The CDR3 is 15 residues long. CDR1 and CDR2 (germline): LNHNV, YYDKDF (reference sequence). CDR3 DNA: TGTGCCACCAGCAACGGGGGGAGGGTAGTTCAGCCCCAGCATTTT. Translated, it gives CATSNGGRVVQPQHF.

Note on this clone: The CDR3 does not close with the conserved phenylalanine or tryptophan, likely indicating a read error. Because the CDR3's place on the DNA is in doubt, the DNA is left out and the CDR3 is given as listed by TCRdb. Here the CDR3 reads CATTAEAGPLHP. The gene calls are TRBV2 and TRBJ2-3; the table's D call of TRBD2 was not tested on the DNA. The CDR3 contains 12 residues when both ends are counted. Germline lookup yields CDR1 SNHLY and CDR2 FYNNEI.

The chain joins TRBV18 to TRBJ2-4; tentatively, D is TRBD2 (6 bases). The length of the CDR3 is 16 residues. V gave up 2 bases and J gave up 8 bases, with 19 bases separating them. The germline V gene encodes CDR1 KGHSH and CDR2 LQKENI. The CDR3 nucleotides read TGTGCCAGCTCACCAATCCTCCAGGGAGGTGCGGACATTCAGTACTTC. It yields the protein CASSPILQGGADIQYF.

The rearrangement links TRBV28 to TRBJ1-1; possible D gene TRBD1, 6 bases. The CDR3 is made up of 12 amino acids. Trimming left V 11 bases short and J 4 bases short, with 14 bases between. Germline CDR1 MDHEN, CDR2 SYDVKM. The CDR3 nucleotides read TGTGCCCTAGGGGGTCTCGGCACTGAAGCTTTCTTT. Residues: CALGGLGTEAFF. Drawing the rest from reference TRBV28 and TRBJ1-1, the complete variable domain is DVKVTQSSRYLVKRTGEKVFLECVQDMDHENMFWYRQDPGLGLRLIYFSYDVKMKEKGDIPEGYSVSREKKERFSLILESASTNQTSMYLCALGGLGTEAFFGQGTRLTVV.

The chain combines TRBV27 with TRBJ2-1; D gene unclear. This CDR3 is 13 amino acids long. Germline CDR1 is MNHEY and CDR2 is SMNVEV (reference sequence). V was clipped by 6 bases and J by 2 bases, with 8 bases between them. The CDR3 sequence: CASSLRTYNEQFF. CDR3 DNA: TGTGCCAGCAGCCTTAGAACCTACAATGAGCAGTTCTTC.